Below, 26 T cell receptor beta chains from the same sample are listed, as sequenced in a study of human T cells and chemical hapten exposure. A single record per CDR3 protein comes from TCRdb applying MiXCR to the RACE reads. The sample shows over 70,000 distinct CDR3 sequences, 8.5% of them seen only once. Sample time point: patch test 2, 6 weeks after DPC sensitization. Treatment noted: therapeutic diphenylcyclopropenone sensitization with weekly scalp DPC. This specimen was whole blood, taken in connection with sensitization to the hapten diphenylcyclopropenone (DPC). These receptor sequences come from a woman aged 45 to 65 with alopecia areata. Some clones in this sample may be carry-over from other donors' samples.

This clonotype has more than one count but fewer than ten. This rearrangement joins TRBV6-1 to TRBJ2-3; perhaps TRBD2 as D (5 bases). Trimming left V 6 bases short and J 4 bases short, with 14 bases between. In germline, CDR1 is MNHNS, CDR2 SASEGT. The CDR3 runs to 14 residues. CDR3 sequence reads: CASRRTGNADTQYF. The CDR3 region has the DNA TGTGCCAGCAGGAGGACCGGGAACGCAGATACGCAGTATTTT.

The chain joins TRBV18 to TRBJ2-7, with D hard to call. Looked up from germline, CDR1 is KGHSH and CDR2 is LQKENI. The CDR3 is made up of 15 amino acids. The V end was cut by 3 bases, the J end by 2 bases, with 14 bases between. CDR3 in amino acids: CASSPRVEGTYEQYF. CDR3 coding DNA: TGTGCCAGCTCACCTAGGGTCGAAGGAACCTACGAGCAGTACTTC. The full variable domain, rest sourced from reference TRBV18 and TRBJ2-7, is NAGVMQNPRHLVRRRGQEARLRCSPMKGHSHVYWYRQLPEEGLKFMVYLQKENIIDESGMPKERFSAEFPKEGPSILRIQQVVRGDSAAYFCASSPRVEGTYEQYFGPGTRLTVT.

The rearrangement links TRBV6-6 to TRBJ2-7; D ambiguous. The CDR3 is 11 residues long. V was cut by 2 bases and J by 4 bases, with 3 bases left in between. Germline CDR1 reads MNHNY; CDR2 reads SVGAGI (reference sequence). CDR3 nucleotides: TGTGCCAGCAGTTACGAGTACGAGCAGTACTTC. Translated, it gives CASSYEYEQYF.

This clonotype was found a few times. The V and J genes are TRBV2 and TRBJ2-7; 7 positions match TRBD1. Germline CDR1 is SNHLY and CDR2 is FYNNEI. The V and J ends lost 6 bases and 1 base, in that order; junction bases with no gene match: 12. There are 16 residues in the CDR3. The CDR3 reads CASSTGPGQMSYEQYF. The CDR3 bases are TGTGCCAGCAGCACCGGTCCGGGACAGATGTCCTACGAGCAGTACTTC.

V gene TRBV27 combines with J gene TRBJ2-3; D gene unclear. The CDR3 has 13 residues. The germline CDR1 and CDR2 sequences are MNHEY and SMNVEV (reference sequence). Deletions cut 4 bases from V and 5 bases from J, with 10 bases between. The CDR3 DNA reads as TGTGCCAGCAGTTCCCCGATTAGAGATACGCAGTATTTT. This codes for CASSSPIRDTQYF.

This clonotype came up many times. The V call is TRBV20-1, the J call TRBJ1-1; D may be TRBD1 (6 bases). The germline V gene encodes CDR1 DFQATT and CDR2 SNEGSKA (reference sequence). Trimming removed 2 bases at V and 1 base at J, with 17 bases between. The CDR3 runs 16 residues. CDR3 coding DNA: TGCAGTGCTAGAAAGAGGGGGAGCGGAGAGAACACTGAAGCTTTCTTT. Its protein is CSARKRGSGENTEAFF.

This chain links TRBV29-1 with TRBJ2-1, with 8 bases matching TRBD1. CDR1 is SQVTM, CDR2 ANQGSEA, per germline. This CDR3 comprises 14 residues. The ends lost 6 bases at V and 3 bases at J; junction bases unmatched: 7. The CDR3 DNA reads TGCAGCGTCACCGGGACAGGACGCTACAATGAGCAGTTCTTC. This codes for CSVTGTGRYNEQFF.

V usage is TRBV28 and J usage is TRBJ1-1, with 10 bases aligning to TRBD1. Germline assignment: CDR1 MDHEN and CDR2 SYDVKM. J gave up 3 bases and V 3 bases, and 10 bases lay outside the gene matches. The CDR3 is 17 amino acids. The CDR3 sequence is CASSLLGTGVRYTEAFF. CDR3 coding DNA: TGTGCCAGCAGTTTGCTGGGGACAGGGGTTAGGTACACTGAAGCTTTCTTT. The complete variable domain, with remaining parts taken from reference TRBV28 and TRBJ1-1, reads DVKVTQSSRYLVKRTGEKVFLECVQDMDHENMFWYRQDPGLGLRLIYFSYDVKMKEKGDIPEGYSVSREKKERFSLILESASTNQTSMYLCASSLLGTGVRYTEAFFGQGTRLTVV.

This chain links TRBV9 with TRBJ1-5; TRBD1 might be the D (5 bases). Germline CDR1 and CDR2: SGDLS and YYNGEE. This CDR3 is built from 15 residues. V was trimmed by 4 bases and J by 1 base, leaving 12 bases between them. This CDR3 is CASSPSGGSNQPQHF. In DNA form, the CDR3 reads TGTGCCAGCAGCCCCAGTGGGGGGAGCAATCAGCCCCAGCATTTT.

This clonotype has ten or more counts. V is TRBV12-3 or TRBV12-4 and J is TRBJ1-2; the D is unclear. The V end lost 4 bases, the J end lost 4 bases, and 7 bases lay between the germline ends. The CDR3 runs 12 residues. The CDR3 nucleotides read TGTGCCAGCAGTTCCACGGCCTATGGCTACACCTTC. Translated, it gives CASSSTAYGYTF.

This clonotype was picked up a small number of times. This rearrangement joins TRBV27 to TRBJ1-4; possibly TRBD1 for D (6 bases). This CDR3 is 16 amino acids long. Per germline, CDR1 MNHEY and CDR2 SMNVEV (reference sequence). Trimming stripped 2 bases from V and 4 bases from J, with 14 bases between. CDR3 region: CASSLNPTGVNEKLFF. CDR3 DNA sequence: TGTGCCAGCAGTTTAAACCCGACAGGTGTTAATGAAAAACTGTTTTTT. Full variable domain (remainder filled in from reference TRBV27 and TRBJ1-4): EAQVTQNPRYLITVTGKKLTVTCSQNMNHEYMSWYRQDPGLGLRQIYYSMNVEVTDKGDVPEGYKVSRKEKRNFPLILESPSPNQTSLYFCASSLNPTGVNEKLFFGSGTQLSVL.

Only a few counts were recorded for this clonotype. This sequence joins TRBV3-1 and TRBJ1-2; D gene ambiguous. Germline V gives CDR1 LGHDT, CDR2 YNNKEL (reference sequence). This CDR3 spans 15 amino acids. The V and J ends lost 1 base and 0 bases respectively, with 9 bases between them. CDR3 region: CASSQAAGSNYGYTF. The CDR3, as DNA: TGTGCCAGCAGCCAAGCCGCAGGATCTAACTATGGCTACACCTTC.

This clonotype was found many times. The V call is TRBV28, the J call TRBJ1-1; D is undetermined. From germline, CDR1 is MDHEN and CDR2 SYDVKM. Deletions cut 4 bases from V and 8 bases from J, with 5 bases between. This CDR3 is 10 amino acids long. CDR3 coding DNA: TGTGCCAGCAGTTCCAGGGAAGCTTTCTTT. Encoded protein: CASSSREAFF.

This chain uses TRBV11-2 with TRBJ1-2, with 7 positions matching TRBD1. The CDR3 sequence is 14 residues long. The germline V gene encodes CDR1 SGHAT and CDR2 FQNNGV. V lost 3 bases and J lost 4; bases outside the gene matches: 5. In DNA form, the CDR3 reads TGTGCCAGCAGCTTCCGGCAGGGGGTCTATGGCTACACCTTC. Translation gives CASSFRQGVYGYTF.

This clonotype was observed a few times. In DNA form, the CDR3 reads TGTGCCAGCAGTTGGAGGGAGGAGGCTGAAGCTTTCTTT. Translating it yields CASSWREEAEAFF. This sequence joins TRBV12-3 or TRBV12-4 and TRBJ1-1; no definite D call. The V gene lost 4 bases and the J gene lost 6 bases, with 12 bases spanning the gap. CDR3 length equals 13 residues.

At least ten counts were recorded for this clonotype. V and J are TRBV4-2 and TRBJ1-2; 11 bases map to TRBD1. Germline CDR1 and CDR2: LGHNA and YNFKEQ. The CDR3 has 16 residues. V gave up 0 bases and J gave up 4 bases; unmatched junction bases: 4. This CDR3 reads CASSQDPGQGAYGYTF. The CDR3 DNA reads as TGTGCCAGCAGCCAAGATCCCGGACAGGGGGCCTATGGCTACACCTTC.

This clonotype was seen only a few times. As DNA, the CDR3 is TGTGCCAGCAGCTCAGGGTCCACAGATACGCAGTATTTT. Its translation is CASSSGSTDTQYF. The chain uses TRBV9 and TRBJ2-3; a possible D gene is TRBD1 (5 bases). The V end was cut by 4 bases, the J end by 2 bases, with 8 bases between. From germline, CDR1 is SGDLS and CDR2 YYNGEE. The CDR3 runs to 13 residues.

This sequence joins TRBV5-1 and TRBJ2-7; TRBD2 might be the D (6 bases). With 2 bases removed from V and 3 bases from J, the gap between germline ends came to 15 bases. CDR3 length: 15 amino acids. Germline-derived CDR1 and CDR2 are SGHRS and YFSETQ. The CDR3 protein is CASSFGGQRLYEQYF. Here the CDR3 DNA reads TGCGCCAGCAGCTTCGGAGGGCAGCGCCTCTACGAGCAGTACTTC.

This clonotype was detected ten times or more. The rearrangement uses TRBV6-2 or TRBV6-3 and TRBJ2-3; D assignment may be TRBD1 or TRBD2 (6 bases each). Looked up from germline, CDR1 is MNHEY and CDR2 is SVGEGT. There are 15 residues in the CDR3. The V gene lost 2 bases and the J gene lost 6 bases, with 15 bases spanning the gap. CDR3 loop: CASSYGGREVDTQYF. The CDR3 DNA follows: TGTGCCAGCAGTTACGGGGGCAGGGAGGTGGATACGCAGTATTTT.

The genes are TRBV7-2 and TRBJ2-5; maybe TRBD2 (5 bases). Germline-derived CDR1 and CDR2 are SGHTA and FQGNSA. Deletions cut 1 base from V and 6 bases from J, with 9 bases between. The CDR3 loop spans 13 amino acids. The CDR3 coding sequence is TGTGCCAGCAGCTTAGTTAGAGGGAAGACCCAGTACTTC. Its translation: CASSLVRGKTQYF. The variable domain in full, completed from reference TRBV7-2 and TRBJ2-5, reads GAGVSQSPSNKVTEKGKDVELRCDPISGHTALYWYRQSLGQGLEFLIYFQGNSAPDKSGLPSDRFSAERTGGSVSTLTIQRTQQEDSAVYLCASSLVRGKTQYFGPGTRLLVL.

There are many counts of this clonotype. The gene calls are TRBV7-8 and TRBJ1-6, with D tentatively TRBD1 (6 bases). CDR1 and CDR2 from the germline V gene are SGHVS and FQNEAQ. The CDR3 extends over 15 amino acids. The V gene lost 4 bases and the J gene lost 4 bases, with 11 bases spanning the gap. In DNA, the CDR3 is TGTGCCAGCAGCTCTAGGACAGCTTATAATTCACCCCTCCACTTT. This translates into CASSSRTAYNSPLHF.

The chain's CDR3 is CSAPRGGRSDTQYF. The CDR3 bases are TGCAGTGCTCCACGGGGCGGGAGGTCAGATACGCAGTATTTT. The chain employs TRBV20-1 and TRBJ2-3, with TRBD2 matching over 8 bases. Trimming at V came to 5 bases and at J to 4 bases, leaving 8 bases not matched to a gene. CDR1 is DFQATT and CDR2 is SNEGSKA in the germline V gene (reference sequence). The CDR3 contains 14 residues.

The chain carries TRBV21-1 and TRBJ1-1; the table's D call TRBD1 went unverified against the DNA. TRBV21-1 constitutes a pseudogene. This CDR3 is 14 amino acids long. The CDR3 reads CARSKVDSPTEAFF. CDR3 sequence (DNA): TGTGCCAGAAGCAAAGTAGACAGCCCAACTGAAGCTTTCTTT.

Relative to its sample, this clonotype is medium-sized. This chain connects TRBV13 to TRBJ2-3; 11 bases are a match to TRBD2. The CDR3 spans 15 residues. Germline V CDR1 and CDR2: PRHDT, FYEKMQ (reference sequence). Trimming removed 0 bases from V and 12 bases from J; junction bases left unmatched: 8. The chain's CDR3 is CASSLGELAGANQYF. For the CDR3, the DNA is TGTGCCAGCAGCTTAGGGGAACTAGCGGGAGCGAACCAGTATTTT.

The chain couples TRBV6-2 or TRBV6-3 to TRBJ1-1; tentative D call: TRBD1 (6 bases). The CDR3 totals 13 residues. The germline V gene has CDR1 MNHEY and CDR2 SVGEGT. Trimming removed 8 bases at V and 2 bases at J, with 12 bases between. The CDR3 spells CASWGRVNTEAFF. CDR3 sequence (DNA): TGTGCCAGCTGGGGGCGAGTTAACACTGAAGCTTTCTTT.

This clonotype appeared many times. In DNA form, the CDR3 reads TGTGCCAGCAGTGACCTGCCCCCCACTCGGGCCCCCAACACTGAAGCTTTCTTT. This gives the protein CASSDLPPTRAPNTEAFF. The chain couples TRBV6-4 to TRBJ1-1; D is unclear. From germline, CDR1 is MRHNA and CDR2 SNTAGT. The CDR3 length is 18 residues. Trimming stripped 2 bases from V and 2 bases from J, with 21 bases between.